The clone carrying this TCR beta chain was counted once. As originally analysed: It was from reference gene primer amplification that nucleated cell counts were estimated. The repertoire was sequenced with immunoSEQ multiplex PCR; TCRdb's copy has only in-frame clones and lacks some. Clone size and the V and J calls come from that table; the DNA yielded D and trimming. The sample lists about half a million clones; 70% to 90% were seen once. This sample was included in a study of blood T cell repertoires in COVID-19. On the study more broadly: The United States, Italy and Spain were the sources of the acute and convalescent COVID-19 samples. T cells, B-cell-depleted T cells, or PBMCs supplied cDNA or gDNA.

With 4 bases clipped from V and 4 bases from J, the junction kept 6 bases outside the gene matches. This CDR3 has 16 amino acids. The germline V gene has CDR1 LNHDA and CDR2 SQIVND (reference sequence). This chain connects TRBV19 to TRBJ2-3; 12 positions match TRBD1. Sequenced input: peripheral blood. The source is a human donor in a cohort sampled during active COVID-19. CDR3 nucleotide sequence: TGTGCCAGTAGTAACCCGGGACAGGGGGCTCCAGATACGCAGTATTTT. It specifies CASSNPGQGAPDTQYF.